Shown below are 18 T cell receptor beta chains from a single sample sequenced in a study of blood T cell repertoires in COVID-19. Assay used: immunoSEQ multiplex PCR; TCRdb lists only in-frame clones, some missing. Altogether fewer than 500,000 clones are present, approximately 90% being singletons, with the ten largest covering 0.95% to 1%. Sequencing input: PBMCs or T cells enriched from blood (not recorded which). The source of these receptors is a woman under 40 with acute COVID-19.

The rearrangement uses TRBV2 and TRBJ1-2; no definite D call. Germline CDR1 and CDR2: SNHLY and FYNNEI. V was cut by 3 bases and J by 1 base, with 9 bases left in between. The length of the CDR3 is 14 residues. The CDR3 nucleotides read TGTGCCAGCAGTGAGTACGGGAATAACTATGGCTACACCTTC. Protein sequence: CASSEYGNNYGYTF.

V usage is TRBV4-2 and J usage is TRBJ1-3; D unclear. Germline CDR1 is LGHNA and CDR2 is YNFKEQ. The CDR3 extends over 16 amino acids. The V end lost 5 bases, the J end lost 0 bases, and 14 bases lay between the germline ends. For the CDR3, the DNA is TGTGCCAGCAGCTCACTAGGCGGTCCCTCTGGAAACACCATATATTTT. Protein sequence: CASSSLGGPSGNTIYF.

This clone was seen a few times. J is TRBJ2-7 and V is TRBV7-9; D is perhaps TRBD1 (6 bases). Deletions cut 6 bases from V and 0 bases from J, with 15 bases between. The CDR3 length is 15 residues. The germline V gene encodes CDR1 SEHNR and CDR2 FQNEAQ (reference sequence). CDR3 DNA: TGTGCCAGCAGTTTCGTGGGGGCGGGCTCCTACGAGCAGTACTTC. Translation gives CASSFVGAGSYEQYF.

The chain recombines TRBV3-1 (or the pseudogene TRBV3-2) with TRBJ2-7; D not resolved. The CDR3 has 15 amino acids. Looked up from germline, CDR1 is LGHDT and CDR2 is YNNKEL (reference sequence). V lost 4 bases to trimming and J lost 5 bases, with 18 bases between them. Here the CDR3 reads CASSPTQRRSDEQYF. The CDR3 DNA is TGTGCCAGCAGCCCAACGCAGCGTCGATCCGACGAGCAGTACTTC.

The rearrangement links TRBV29-1 to TRBJ1-1; no reliable D call. This CDR3 comprises 13 residues. Germline V gives CDR1 SQVTM, CDR2 ANQGSEA. Trimming shortened V by 5 bases and J by 0 bases, and 10 bases separated the two germline ends. Here the CDR3 DNA reads TGCAGCGTTCACGGGAGGATGAACACTGAAGCTTTCTTT. This encodes CSVHGRMNTEAFF.

The J gene is TRBJ1-5, the V gene TRBV5-5; tentative D call: TRBD1 (5 bases). Between the trimmed V and J ends, which lost 0 bases and 6 bases, there was a span of 13 bases. The CDR3 loop spans 15 amino acids. Germline V gene lookup returns CDR1 SGHKS and CDR2 YYEKEE (reference sequence). The CDR3 nucleotides read TGTGCCAGCAGCTTGGAATTGGGGCCGAGTCAGCCCCAGCATTTT. Residues: CASSLELGPSQPQHF.

DNA of the CDR3: TGCGCCAGCAGTAAAGGGACAGGGAGGATTAATTCACCCCTCCACTTT. It is translated as CASSKGTGRINSPLHF. The chain employs TRBV5-1 and TRBJ1-6, with 9 bases fitting TRBD1. The ends lost 5 bases at V and 6 bases at J; junction bases unmatched: 9. CDR3 length: 16 amino acids. Germline values: CDR1 SGHRS, CDR2 YFSETQ.

This clone turned up a few times. The rearrangement links TRBV29-1 to TRBJ1-1; D is unclear. This CDR3 contains 17 residues. Germline V CDR1 and CDR2: SQVTM, ANQGSEA. Trimming took off 5 bases at V and 0 bases at J, with 22 bases between the two ends. CDR3 in amino acids: CSVPPFTTRLMNTEAFF. CDR3 DNA sequence: TGCAGCGTTCCCCCATTCACCACCAGACTTATGAACACTGAAGCTTTCTTT. The variable domain in full, with the rest retrieved from reference TRBV29-1 and TRBJ1-1, is SAVISQKPSRDICQRGTSLTIQCQVDSQVTMMFWYRQQPGQSLTLIATANQGSEATYESGFVIDKFPISRPNLTFSTLTVSNMSPEDSSIYLCSVPPFTTRLMNTEAFFGQGTRLTVV.

V usage is TRBV27 and J usage is TRBJ2-1; 9 bases fit TRBD2. The CDR3 consists of 20 residues. Per the germline V gene, CDR1 is MNHEY and CDR2 is SMNVEV (reference sequence). V shed 2 bases, J shed 3 bases, and the junction held 17 bases outside the gene matches. The CDR3 sequence: CASSLSPPQGQRGDYNEQFF. For the CDR3, the DNA is TGTGCCAGCAGTTTAAGCCCGCCACAGGGACAGCGGGGGGACTACAATGAGCAGTTCTTC.

A single count supports this clone. The chain couples TRBV4-3 to TRBJ1-1, with D uncertain. Per germline, CDR1 LGHNA and CDR2 YSLEER. The germline V and J ends were trimmed by 3 bases and 7 bases, with 15 bases remaining between them. The CDR3 totals 14 residues. CDR3 sequence: CASSQGGQPFEAFF. CDR3 nucleotide sequence: TGCGCCAGCAGCCAGGGAGGGCAGCCGTTTGAAGCTTTCTTT.

The chain links TRBV7-3 to TRBJ2-1; 14 nucleotides line up with TRBD2. The CDR3 covers 18 residues. The germline gives CDR1 SGHTA, CDR2 FQGTGA. The trim removed 4 bases at V and 1 base at J, leaving 6 bases unmatched. CDR3 loop: CASSSGTSGGYSYNEQFF. In DNA, the CDR3 is TGTGCCAGCAGCTCAGGGACTAGCGGGGGCTATTCCTACAATGAGCAGTTCTTC. The full variable domain, in which reference TRBV7-3 and TRBJ2-1 provide the parts outside the CDR3, is GAGVSQTPSNKVTEKGKYVELRCDPISGHTALYWYRQSLGQGPEFLIYFQGTGAADDSGLPNDRFFAVRPEGSVSTLKIQRTERGDSAVYLCASSSGTSGGYSYNEQFFGPGTRLTVL.

The gene calls are TRBV7-8 and TRBJ2-7, with D possibly being TRBD1 (5 bases). The V and J ends lost 4 bases and 0 bases respectively, with 13 bases between them. Looked up from germline, CDR1 is SGHVS and CDR2 is FQNEAQ. The CDR3 totals 15 residues. The CDR3 region has the DNA TGTGCCAGCAGCTCGCACAGGCTGCGCTCCTACGAGCAGTACTTC. Its protein is CASSSHRLRSYEQYF.

The chain is built from TRBV7-9 and TRBJ2-1, with 10 bases lining up with TRBD2. CDR1 and CDR2 (germline): SEHNR, FQNEAQ (reference sequence). The CDR3 has 18 residues. Losses at the gene ends were 4 bases for V and 3 bases for J; bases not matched to a gene: 12. CDR3 loop: CASSSRVLAGGLYNEQFF. Here the CDR3 DNA reads TGTGCCAGCAGCTCCCGGGTTTTAGCGGGGGGCCTCTACAATGAGCAGTTCTTC.

The chain links TRBV5-1 to TRBJ1-2; possibly TRBD1 for D (6 bases). V was cut by 2 bases and J by 8 bases, with 16 bases left in between. The CDR3 spans 14 residues. Germline V gene lookup returns CDR1 SGHRS and CDR2 YFSETQ. CDR3 residues: CASSFADRSGGYTF. CDR3 DNA sequence: TGCGCCAGCAGCTTCGCCGACAGGTCAGGCGGCTACACCTTC.

The J gene is TRBJ2-7, the V gene TRBV6-5, with TRBD1 matching over 7 bases. Germline trimming cut 2 bases from V and 3 bases from J; bases unmatched to any gene: 4. The germline V gene encodes CDR1 MNHEY and CDR2 SVGAGI. The CDR3 extends over 14 amino acids. For the CDR3, the DNA is TGTGCCAGCAGTTACCGGGACAGATACTACGAGCAGTACTTC. Amino acid sequence: CASSYRDRYYEQYF.

The chain has TRBV7-3 and TRBJ2-1, with unresolved D. Germline CDR1 reads SGHTA; CDR2 reads FQGTGA. CDR3 length: 15 amino acids. V shed 1 base and J shed 1 base, with 8 bases lying between them. CDR3 coding DNA: TGTGCCAGCAGCTTAATGGTGGCTTCCTACAATGAGCAGTTCTTC. Protein sequence: CASSLMVASYNEQFF.

The rearrangement joins TRBV7-9 to TRBJ2-1, with D maybe TRBD2 (6 bases). Germline V gene lookup returns CDR1 SEHNR and CDR2 FQNEAQ (reference sequence). CDR3 length: 16 residues. V was trimmed by 0 bases and J by 2 bases, leaving 11 bases between them. This chain's CDR3 is CASSLAGGATYNEQFF. CDR3 nucleotide sequence: TGTGCCAGCAGCTTAGCGGGGGGTGCGACCTACAATGAGCAGTTCTTC.

The chain joins TRBV14 to TRBJ2-1, with D possibly TRBD1 on 6 matching bases. From germline, CDR1 is SGHDN and CDR2 FVKESK. The V end was cut by 6 bases, the J end by 4 bases, with 19 bases between. This CDR3 is 16 amino acids long. DNA of the CDR3: TGTGCCAGCAGTCACAGGGAGAGGGGTTCGTACAATGAGCAGTTCTTC. Its protein is CASSHRERGSYNEQFF.